This T cell receptor (beta chain) was recorded in a study of cytomegalovirus exposure and HLA in healthy donors. As for the study in general: The same platform was used for the 90 to 150 validation repertoires as for the roughly 700 first-cohort repertoires, as reported in a later analysis.

This CDR3 spans 16 amino acids. With 2 bases removed from V and 5 bases from J, the gap between germline ends came to 16 bases. The germline V gene encodes CDR1 MNHEY and CDR2 SMNVEV (reference sequence). Points from the study as a whole: According to a subsequent analysis, TCR clusters identified in the first cohort showed a tendency to co-occur across the 120 or so validation repertoires. Cytomegalovirus status, reportedly, was diagnosed with high specificity and sensitivity by the classifier.

Worth noting for this clone: Its target is not known.

Measured with immunoSEQ multiplex PCR; TCRdb has only the in-frame clones, and not every one. The sample contains under 200,000 clones, roughly 84% of which appear only once. Input material: PBMCs. The TCR sequence derives from a man aged 18 to 29 in good health and CMV-seropositive. The rearrangement uses TRBV27 and TRBJ1-5, with a tentative D call TRBD1 (6 bases). CDR3 sequence reads: CASSLTSQGVDQPQHF. The CDR3 DNA reads TGTGCCAGCAGTTTAACCTCACAGGGAGTGGATCAGCCCCAGCATTTT.